This entry lists 15 T cell receptor beta chains sequenced from one sample in a study of shared clonotypes between healthy human individuals (TCRdb year 2020). Receptor libraries were prepared by the immunoSEQ multiplex PCR assay. As stored in TCRdb, this immuneACCESS dataset retains in-frame rearrangements with V and J assigned. A fraction of the clones does not appear; measured against another copy, unresolved V genes explain less than half of the discrepancy, and the remainder lacks a known reason. This sample has approximately 940,000 clones in its table, and about 80% of those were observed once. The ten top clones hold roughly 1.5% of the sample. The sequenced sample consisted of memory CD4+ T cells sorted from blood. Interpreted using the paper, the cell subset or site label stands for: CD45RA-negative fraction. The receptors originated from a man aged 18 to 29 in good health.

This sequence joins TRBV7-2 and TRBJ1-2; the match to TRBD1 covers 8 bases. The CDR3 has 13 residues. Germline trimming cut 3 bases from V and 8 bases from J; bases unmatched to any gene: 5. The germline CDR1 and CDR2 sequences are SGHTA and FQGNSA. The CDR3 spells CASSFDRGGGYTF. CDR3 bases: TGTGCCAGCAGCTTCGACAGGGGTGGAGGCTACACCTTC.

V and J are TRBV11-2 and TRBJ2-1; 9 nucleotides line up with TRBD1. CDR3 length equals 15 residues. Trimming cost V 5 bases and J 2 bases; bases outside gene matches: 4. Germline lookup yields CDR1 SGHAT and CDR2 FQNNGV. CDR3 protein: CASSPDRGAYNEQFF. CDR3 coding DNA: TGTGCCAGCAGCCCCGACAGGGGGGCCTACAATGAGCAGTTCTTC.

Only a few counts were recorded for this clone. J is TRBJ2-2 and V is TRBV7-3, with 9 bases lining up with TRBD1. V shed 8 bases and J 4 bases; nucleotides not matched to a gene: 5. This CDR3 is 14 amino acids long. In germline, CDR1 is SGHTA, CDR2 FQGTGA. Written as DNA, the CDR3 is TGTGCCAGCGCCGGGACAGGGAGCACCGGGGAGCTGTTTTTT. It yields the protein CASAGTGSTGELFF.

The chain links TRBV28 to TRBJ1-2; D is uncertain. The germline V gene encodes CDR1 MDHEN and CDR2 SYDVKM. Trimming left V 5 bases short and J 6 bases short, with 22 bases between. The CDR3 spans 16 residues. CDR3 nucleotide sequence: TGTGCCAGCAGTCCCCACCCCTCCGCCCCCTCTGATGGCTACACCTTC. Protein: CASSPHPSAPSDGYTF.

This clone occurred a few times. This chain joins TRBV7-2 and TRBJ2-1; TRBD2 agrees at 16 bases. CDR3 length: 17 residues. Trimming at V came to 8 bases and at J to 4 bases, leaving 8 bases not matched to a gene. Per the germline V gene, CDR1 is SGHTA and CDR2 is FQGNSA. CDR3 nucleotide sequence: TGTGCCAGCCGGCCGGGACTAGCGGGAGGGAAATACAATGAGCAGTTCTTC. This codes for CASRPGLAGGKYNEQFF. Full variable domain (rest looked up from reference TRBV7-2 and TRBJ2-1): GAGVSQSPSNKVTEKGKDVELRCDPISGHTALYWYRQSLGQGLEFLIYFQGNSAPDKSGLPSDRFSAERTGGSVSTLTIQRTQQEDSAVYLCASRPGLAGGKYNEQFFGPGTRLTVL.

This clone was found a few times. The chain is built from TRBV10-3 and TRBJ2-1; 8 bases fit TRBD2. Germline V lookup: CDR1 ENHRY, CDR2 SYGVKD. The ends lost 3 bases at V and 4 bases at J; junction bases unmatched: 8. This CDR3 comprises 16 residues. CDR3: CAISEHTSGLYNEQFF. The CDR3 DNA is TGTGCCATCAGTGAACACACTAGCGGACTTTACAATGAGCAGTTCTTC.

This clone was recorded many times. Other DNA sequences of this sample code for an identical CDR3. The chain uses TRBV28 and TRBJ2-7; no clear D. V lost 7 bases, J lost 2 bases, and 12 bases lay in between. Germline V gives CDR1 MDHEN, CDR2 SYDVKM. There are 13 residues in the CDR3. CDR3 amino acids: CASTTSRAYEQYF. CDR3 nucleotide sequence: TGTGCCAGCACCACATCCAGAGCCTACGAGCAGTACTTC.

The rearrangement links TRBV6-6 to TRBJ2-3, with TRBD2 as a possible D gene (6 bases). The CDR3 spans 14 residues. Per germline, CDR1 MNHNY and CDR2 SVGAGI (reference sequence). V shed 8 bases and J shed 1 base, with 13 bases lying between them. In DNA, the CDR3 is TGTGCCAGCGTACGGGGGAGCGGCACAGATACGCAGTATTTT. Residues: CASVRGSGTDTQYF.

The table lists this clone with a count of one. The chain combines TRBV27 with TRBJ1-2; D is undetermined. The ends were cut back, 6 bases at V and 8 bases at J, with 16 bases in the middle. The CDR3 runs 13 residues. CDR1 and CDR2 from the germline V gene are MNHEY and SMNVEV (reference sequence). The CDR3 coding sequence is TGTGCCAGCAGCTCTCTACGGGAAAGAGGCTACACCTTC. Translating it yields CASSSLRERGYTF.

This clone was recorded only once. The chain joins TRBV2 to TRBJ1-5; D is unresolved. V lost 7 bases and J lost 7, with 17 bases in between. CDR3 length: 14 amino acids. Germline CDR1 SNHLY, CDR2 FYNNEI. The CDR3 loop is CASTAVADTQPQHF. The DNA of the CDR3 is TGTGCCAGCACGGCGGTGGCGGATACGCAGCCCCAGCATTTT.

The chain is built from TRBV9 and TRBJ1-1; 9 bases map to TRBD1. With V trimmed by 4 bases and J by 4 bases, 5 bases remained unmatched. CDR3 length: 14 amino acids. Per germline, CDR1 SGDLS and CDR2 YYNGEE. CDR3 sequence (DNA): TGTGCCAGCAGCACCCAGACAGGGGGCACTGAAGCTTTCTTT. It encodes CASSTQTGGTEAFF.

This rearrangement joins TRBV2 to TRBJ2-1, with 8 bases aligning to TRBD2. This CDR3 contains 15 residues. Trimming at V came to 3 bases and at J to 8 bases, leaving 9 bases not matched to a gene. Germline CDR1 and CDR2: SNHLY and FYNNEI. The CDR3 here is CASSDFWRGVDEQFF. The CDR3 nucleotides are TGTGCCAGCAGTGACTTCTGGCGGGGGGTCGATGAGCAGTTCTTC.

V is TRBV11-2 and J is TRBJ2-7, with D tentatively TRBD1 or TRBD2 (6 bases each). CDR3 length equals 15 residues. Germline V gene data show CDR1 as SGHAT and CDR2 as FQNNGV. Between the trimmed V and J ends, which lost 5 bases and 1 base, there was a span of 15 bases. Here the CDR3 DNA reads TGTGCCAGCAGCCCTGATAGGGGGGAGTCCTACGAGCAGTACTTC. It yields the protein CASSPDRGESYEQYF. Full variable domain (outside the CDR3, taken from reference TRBV11-2 and TRBJ2-7): EAGVAQSPRYKIIEKRQSVAFWCNPISGHATLYWYQQILGQGPKLLIQFQNNGVVDDSQLPKDRFSAERLKGVDSTLKIQPAKLEDSAVYLCASSPDRGESYEQYFGPGTRLTVT.

The V call is TRBV7-9, the J call TRBJ1-4, with 7 bases that match TRBD1. Looked up from germline, CDR1 is SEHNR and CDR2 is FQNEAQ (reference sequence). The CDR3 is 15 amino acids. V was clipped by 5 bases and J by 7 bases; unmatched bases: 10. CDR3 nucleotide sequence: TGTGCCAGCAGCCCGAGACAGGGTGGGGTTGAAAAACTGTTTTTT. This encodes CASSPRQGGVEKLFF.

V usage is TRBV28 and J usage is TRBJ1-3; possible D gene TRBD1, 5 bases. The germline V gene has CDR1 MDHEN and CDR2 SYDVKM. The CDR3 is 13 amino acids. Between the trimmed V and J ends, which lost 3 bases and 3 bases, there was a span of 6 bases. The CDR3 here is CASSFRVGNTIYF. CDR3 sequence (DNA): TGTGCCAGCAGTTTCAGGGTTGGAAACACCATATATTTT.